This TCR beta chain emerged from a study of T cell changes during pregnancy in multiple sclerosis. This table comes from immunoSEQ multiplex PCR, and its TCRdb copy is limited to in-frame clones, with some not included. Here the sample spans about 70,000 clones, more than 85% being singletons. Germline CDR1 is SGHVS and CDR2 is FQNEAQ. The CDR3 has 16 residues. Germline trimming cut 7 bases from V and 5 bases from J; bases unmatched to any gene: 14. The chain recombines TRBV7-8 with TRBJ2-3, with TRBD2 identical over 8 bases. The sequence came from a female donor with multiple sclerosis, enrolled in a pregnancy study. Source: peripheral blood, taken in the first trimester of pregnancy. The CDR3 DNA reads TGTGCCAGCACCCCGAACTGGGCCGGGGGGGGAGATACGCAGTATTTT. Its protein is CASTPNWAGGGDTQYF.